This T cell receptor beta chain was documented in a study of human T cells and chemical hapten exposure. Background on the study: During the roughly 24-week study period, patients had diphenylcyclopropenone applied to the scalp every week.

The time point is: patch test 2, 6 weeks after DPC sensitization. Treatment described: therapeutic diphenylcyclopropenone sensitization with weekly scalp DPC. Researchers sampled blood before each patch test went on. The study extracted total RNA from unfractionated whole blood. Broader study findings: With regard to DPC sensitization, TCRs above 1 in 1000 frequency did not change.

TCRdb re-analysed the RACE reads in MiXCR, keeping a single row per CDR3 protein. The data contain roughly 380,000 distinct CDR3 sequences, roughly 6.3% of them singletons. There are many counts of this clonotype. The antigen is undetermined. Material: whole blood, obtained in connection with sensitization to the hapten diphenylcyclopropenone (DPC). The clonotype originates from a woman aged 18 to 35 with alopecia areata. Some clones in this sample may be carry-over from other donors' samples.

In DNA, the CDR3 is TGTGCCAGCAGTTTAAACAGCCCTGAAGCTTTCTTT. This translates into CASSLNSPEAFF. The chain carries TRBV28 and TRBJ1-1; D unresolved. The germline V gene has CDR1 MDHEN and CDR2 SYDVKM. The germline V and J ends were trimmed by 2 bases and 6 bases, with 7 bases remaining between them. This CDR3 has 12 amino acids.